This TCR beta chain was captured in a study of T cell changes during pregnancy in multiple sclerosis. Trimming cost V 5 bases and J 13 bases, with 22 bases left between them. This CDR3 comprises 14 residues. Looked up from germline, CDR1 is SGHRS and CDR2 is YFSETQ. Some clones are missing from TCRdb's copy, which holds only in-frame ones; the method was immunoSEQ multiplex PCR. This table holds some 20,000 clones, more than 75% found once. As regards this clone: Other nucleotide sequences in the sample specify the same CDR3.

The input for sequencing was CD4+ T cells from peripheral blood mononuclear cells, taken in the first trimester of pregnancy. The chain recombines TRBV5-1 with TRBJ2-4; D may be TRBD2 (6 bases). The clonotype was recovered from a female donor in good health, enrolled as a control in a pregnancy study. The CDR3 DNA follows: TGCGCCAGCAGTCCCGGGGGTAGCTACACCCCCCAGTACTTC. Its protein is CASSPGGSYTPQYF.